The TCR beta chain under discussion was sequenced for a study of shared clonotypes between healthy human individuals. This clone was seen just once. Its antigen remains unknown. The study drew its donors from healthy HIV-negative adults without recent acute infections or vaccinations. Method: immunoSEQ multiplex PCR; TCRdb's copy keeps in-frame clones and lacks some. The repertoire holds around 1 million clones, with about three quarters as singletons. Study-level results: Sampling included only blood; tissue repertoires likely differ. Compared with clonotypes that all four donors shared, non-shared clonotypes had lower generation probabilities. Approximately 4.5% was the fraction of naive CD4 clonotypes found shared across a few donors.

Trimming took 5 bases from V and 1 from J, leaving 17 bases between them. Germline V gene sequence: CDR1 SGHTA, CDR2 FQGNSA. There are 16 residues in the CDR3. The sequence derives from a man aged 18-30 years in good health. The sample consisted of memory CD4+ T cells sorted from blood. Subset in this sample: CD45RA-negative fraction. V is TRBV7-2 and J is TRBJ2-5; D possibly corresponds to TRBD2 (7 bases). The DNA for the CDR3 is TGTGCCAGCAGCCCCAGGGGAGCGGGGACCCAAGAGACCCAGTACTTC. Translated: CASSPRGAGTQETQYF. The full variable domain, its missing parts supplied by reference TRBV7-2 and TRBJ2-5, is GAGVSQSPSNKVTEKGKDVELRCDPISGHTALYWYRQSLGQGLEFLIYFQGNSAPDKSGLPSDRFSAERTGGSVSTLTIQRTQQEDSAVYLCASSPRGAGTQETQYFGPGTRLLVL.